The T cell receptor (beta chain) described here comes from a study of T cell changes during pregnancy in multiple sclerosis. CDR3 length: 12 amino acids. Germline V lookup: CDR1 MNHNY, CDR2 SVGAGI (reference sequence). V lost 11 bases and J 9 bases, leaving 16 bases between the germline ends. This table comes from immunoSEQ multiplex PCR, and its TCRdb copy is limited to in-frame clones, with some not included. The table includes about 87,000 clones, roughly 95% detected once. This specimen consisted of peripheral blood, obtained in the third trimester of pregnancy. This sequence joins TRBV6-6 and TRBJ2-2, with D tentatively TRBD2 (6 bases). The receptor's source is a female donor in good health, enrolled as a control in a pregnancy study. CDR3 sequence reads: CASDGGGRELFF. CDR3 bases: TGTGCCTCAGATGGGGGAGGCAGGGAGCTGTTTTTT.